Below are 8 T cell receptor beta chains sequenced from a single sample in a study of T cells in women clearing cervical HPV infection. The data were produced by immunoSEQ multiplex PCR, yet TCRdb's version contains in-frame clones alone and is incomplete. The table lists just under 35,000 clones. Source material: blood buffy coat. The receptors derive from a woman aged 18 to 69 with a cervical HPV16 infection that either progressed to CIN3+ or cleared (not recorded which).

On this clone itself: An end of the junction does not agree with germline; a read error may underlie this. The read is 3 residues too short to cover the CDR3 end, so that end is filled in from the germline J gene. The chain recombines TRBV4-2 with TRBJ2-3; 10 bases match TRBD2. Per the germline V gene, CDR1 is LGHNA and CDR2 is YNFKEQ. The CDR3 has 16 amino acids. CDR3 bases read: TGCGCCAGCAGCCAAGATCTAGCGGGGGCCACAGATACG. This translates into CASSQDLAGATDT. The whole CDR3 protein is CASSQDLAGATDTQYF.

In the case of this clone: Read sequence stops 3 residues before the CDR3 end, and the germline J gene provides the missing end. The chain has TRBV5-1 and TRBJ1-4; D is undetermined. The CDR3 runs to 16 residues. The V gene's germline CDR1 is SGHRS and CDR2 YFSETQ. The sequenced part of the CDR3 DNA is TGCGCCAGCAGCTTCGACGGACGGACTCTAGTTTCACCA. It encodes CASSFDGRTLVSP. From start to end, the CDR3 is CASSFDGRTLVSPLFF. The entire variable domain, with the rest obtained from reference TRBV5-1 and TRBJ1-4, is as follows: KAGVTQTPRYLIKTRGQQVTLSCSPISGHRSVSWYQQTPGQGLQFLFEYFSETQRNKGNFPGRFSGRQFSNSRSEMNVSTLELGDSALYLCASSFDGRTLVSPLFFGSGTQLSVL.

Notes on this clone: Read data end 3 residues before the CDR3 end; the end is taken from the germline J gene. Other nucleotide sequences in the sample specify the same CDR3. J is TRBJ1-3 and V is TRBV7-2, with D possibly matching TRBD1 (6 bases). Germline CDR1 is SGHTA and CDR2 is FQGNSA. V was cut by 2 bases and J by 3 bases, with 11 bases left in between. The CDR3 extends over 15 amino acids. CDR3 in amino acids: CASSLTAGVGNTIYF. CDR3 DNA, as far as it was read: TGTGCCAGCAGCTTAACGGCAGGGGTTGGAAACACC.

A remark on this clone: The CDR3 end is not reached by the read, which stops 3 residues before it; the germline J gene fills it in. This chain uses TRBV18 with TRBJ2-3; no firm D call. This CDR3 region has 13 residues. The germline gives CDR1 KGHSH, CDR2 LQKENI. CDR3 loop: CASSPGGDQPQYF. The DNA read from the CDR3 is TGTGCCAGCTCACCAGGCGGAGATCAGCCG.

A remark on this clone: The read ends 3 residues shy of where the CDR3 ends; the end is completed using the germline J gene. This chain links TRBV7-9 with TRBJ2-2; D call uncertain. CDR3 length: 13 residues. Germline CDR1 is SEHNR and CDR2 is FQNEAQ (reference sequence). The sequenced CDR3 bases are TGTGCCAGCAGCTTAGAGCCCTACTCACCG. Translation gives CASSLEPYSP. The whole CDR3 sequence reads CASSLEPYSPLFF.

In regard to this clone: The read comes to an end 3 residues before the CDR3 does, leaving the germline J gene to fill in the end. This sequence joins TRBV18 and TRBJ1-5; no reliable D call. This CDR3 contains 14 residues. Germline V gene data show CDR1 as KGHSH and CDR2 as LQKENI. The germline V and J ends were trimmed by 5 bases and 0 bases, with 8 bases remaining between them. CDR3 in amino acids: CASSEGLSNQPQHF. CDR3 DNA, as far as it was read: TGTGCCAGCTCAGAAGGCCTTAGCAATCAGCCC.

The CDR3 spells CASSSQGYDYTF. Partial CDR3 DNA: TGTGCCAGCAGCAGCCAGGGATACGAC. The chain recombines TRBV7-9 with TRBJ1-2; possible D gene TRBD1, 5 bases. The observed sequence ends 3 residues before the CDR3 terminus, with the missing tail filled in from the germline J gene. There are 12 residues in the CDR3. Germline V gives CDR1 SEHNR, CDR2 FQNEAQ (reference sequence).

On this clone: The read gets to within 3 residues of the CDR3 end, and the germline J gene fills in the rest. The chain carries TRBV6-4 and TRBJ1-1, with 7 bases matching TRBD1. This CDR3 region has 13 residues. Losses at the gene ends were 0 bases for V and 7 bases for J; bases not matched to a gene: 2. The germline V gene has CDR1 MRHNA and CDR2 SNTAGT. The CDR3 loop is CASSDSRDSEAFF. CDR3 DNA, as far as it was read: TGTGCCAGCAGTGACTCCCGGGACAGTGAA.